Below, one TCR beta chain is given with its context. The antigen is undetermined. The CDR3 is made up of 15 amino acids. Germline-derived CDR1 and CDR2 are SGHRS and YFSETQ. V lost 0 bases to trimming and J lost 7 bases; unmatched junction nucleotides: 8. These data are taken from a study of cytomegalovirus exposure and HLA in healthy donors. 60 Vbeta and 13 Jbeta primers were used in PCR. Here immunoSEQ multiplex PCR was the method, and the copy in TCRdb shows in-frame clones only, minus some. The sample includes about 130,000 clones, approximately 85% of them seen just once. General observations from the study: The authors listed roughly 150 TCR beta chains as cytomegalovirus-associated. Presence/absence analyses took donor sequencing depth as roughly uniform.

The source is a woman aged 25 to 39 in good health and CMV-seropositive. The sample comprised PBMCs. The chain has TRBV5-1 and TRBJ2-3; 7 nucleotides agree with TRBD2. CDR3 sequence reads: CASSLAAGVSYTQYF. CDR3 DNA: TGCGCCAGCAGCTTGGCCGCGGGAGTTTCCTATACGCAGTATTTT.